The present T cell receptor beta chain was sequenced within a study of blood T cell repertoires in COVID-19. In the source study's methods: Scientists estimated how many nucleated cells there were by amplifying reference gene primers. TCRdb keeps only in-frame clones here, not all; method: immunoSEQ multiplex PCR. V and J calls and clone size are given by that table; D and trimming were obtained from the DNA. This sample has about 200,000 clones, with 65% to 90% found just once. Germline assignment: CDR1 MNHEY and CDR2 SVGAGI. This CDR3 spans 15 amino acids. With V trimmed by 6 bases and J by 5 bases, 9 bases remained unmatched.

Material: peripheral blood. The chain links TRBV6-5 to TRBJ2-5; TRBD2 agrees at 10 bases. The receptor's source is an elderly man with acute or convalescent COVID-19. The CDR3 region has the DNA TGTGCCAGCAGGGGACTAGCGTCTTCCCGGGAGACCCAGTACTTC. Its translation is CASRGLASSRETQYF.